Below are 4 T cell receptor beta chains sequenced from a single sample in a study of patients and donors after allogeneic stem cell transplantation. TCRdb re-analysed the RT-PCR reads in MiXCR, keeping a single row per CDR3 protein. The sample records roughly 960,000 distinct CDR3 sequences, more than 15% being singletons. Sequencing input: blood, either unsorted or a sorted T cell fraction (not recorded which). The receptor set was obtained from a human donor who was either an allogeneic HSCT recipient or a stem cell or donor lymphocyte infusion donor (not recorded which). It is not recorded whose cells these are; they may come from a transplant donor.

The chain employs TRBV7-6 and TRBJ2-1; D might be TRBD2 (5 bases). The V and J ends lost 6 bases and 6 bases respectively, with 21 bases between them. Germline lookup yields CDR1 SGHVS and CDR2 FNYEAQ. CDR3 length: 16 residues. This CDR3 reads CASSPNGLGFGNEQFF. Here the CDR3 DNA reads TGTGCCAGCAGTCCAAACGGACTTGGTTTTGGCAATGAGCAGTTCTTC. The full variable domain, rest sourced from reference TRBV7-6 and TRBJ2-1, is GAGVSQSPRYKVTKRGQDVALRCDPISGHVSLYWYRQALGQGPEFLTYFNYEAQQDKSGLPNDRFSAERPEGSISTLTIQRTEQRDSAMYRCASSPNGLGFGNEQFFGPGTRLTVL.

This clonotype appeared many times. This chain uses TRBV10-3 with TRBJ2-1; 12 bases match TRBD2. This CDR3 region has 15 residues. J lost 7 bases, V lost 4 bases, and 5 bases had no gene match. Germline V lookup: CDR1 ENHRY, CDR2 SYGVKD. Here the CDR3 DNA reads TGTGCCATCAGTGGAATCGGGACTAGCGGGAATGAGCAGTTCTTC. Encoded protein: CAISGIGTSGNEQFF.

The chain recombines TRBV5-1 with TRBJ2-1; 7 positions match TRBD2. Germline V gene data show CDR1 as SGHRS and CDR2 as YFSETQ. The V gene end was trimmed by 4 bases and the J gene end by 6 bases; junction bases not matched to a gene: 7. The CDR3 has 14 amino acids. CDR3: CASSTGLQPNEQFF. CDR3 DNA: TGCGCCAGCAGCACGGGACTACAACCCAATGAGCAGTTCTTC.

V usage is TRBV20-1 and J usage is TRBJ2-1; TRBD2 might be the D (7 bases). CDR3 length: 12 amino acids. V was clipped by 2 bases and J by 11 bases, with 13 bases between them. CDR1 and CDR2 from the germline V gene are DFQATT and SNEGSKA (reference sequence). The CDR3 DNA sequence: TGCAGTGCTAGACCCGGGGGGCAGCAGCAGTTCTTC. It is translated as CSARPGGQQQFF.